This T cell receptor beta chain originates from a study of shared clonotypes between healthy human individuals. Remarks on this clone: Its antigen is not identified.

CD45RO-negative, CCR7-positively selected cells formed the naive CD8 fraction, excluding terminally differentiated effector memory CD45RA+ cells. All the donors were Caucasian adults who lived in Nashville, Tennessee. Broader study findings: Generation probabilities were higher for clonotypes shared across all four sorted-subset donors than for unshared ones. Of the naive CD4 clonotypes, 4% to 5% were shared across several donors.

Germline V gene data show CDR1 as SGHAT and CDR2 as FQNNGV. Trimming left V 6 bases short and J 1 base short, with 22 bases between. The CDR3 sequence is 17 residues long. The method was immunoSEQ multiplex PCR; TCRdb's version includes in-frame clones alone and lacks a portion of them. The sample includes more than 600,000 clones, just over 90% of them seen just once. Sequenced sample: naive CD8+ T cells sorted from blood. The chain employs TRBV11-2 and TRBJ2-7; D is perhaps TRBD2 (6 bases). The source of this sequence is a man aged 25 to 45 in good health. The DNA for the CDR3 is TGTGCCAGCAGGCCGCTGGTGGAGGGGCCGGCTTCCTACGAGCAGTACTTC. This encodes CASRPLVEGPASYEQYF.